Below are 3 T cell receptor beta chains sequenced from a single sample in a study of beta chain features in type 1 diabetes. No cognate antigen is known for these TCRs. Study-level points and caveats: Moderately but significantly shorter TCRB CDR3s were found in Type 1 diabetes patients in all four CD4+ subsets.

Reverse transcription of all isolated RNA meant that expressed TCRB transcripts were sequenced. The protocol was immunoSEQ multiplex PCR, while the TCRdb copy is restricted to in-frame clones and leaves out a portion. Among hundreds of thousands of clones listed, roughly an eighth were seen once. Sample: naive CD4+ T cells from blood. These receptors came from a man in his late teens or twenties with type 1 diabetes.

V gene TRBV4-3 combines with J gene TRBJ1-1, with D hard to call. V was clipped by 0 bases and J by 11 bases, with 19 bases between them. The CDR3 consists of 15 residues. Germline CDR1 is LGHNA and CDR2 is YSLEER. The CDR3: CASSQDLARTLGAFF. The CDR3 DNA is TGCGCCAGCAGCCAAGACCTGGCGCGGACTTTGGGGGCTTTCTTT.

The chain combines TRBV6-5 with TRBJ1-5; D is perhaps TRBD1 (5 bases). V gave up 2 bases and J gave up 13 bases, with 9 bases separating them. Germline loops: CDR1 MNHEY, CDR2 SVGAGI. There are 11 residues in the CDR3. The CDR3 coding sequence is TGTGCCAGCAGTTACCAGGGTAATCAGCATTTT. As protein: CASSYQGNQHF.

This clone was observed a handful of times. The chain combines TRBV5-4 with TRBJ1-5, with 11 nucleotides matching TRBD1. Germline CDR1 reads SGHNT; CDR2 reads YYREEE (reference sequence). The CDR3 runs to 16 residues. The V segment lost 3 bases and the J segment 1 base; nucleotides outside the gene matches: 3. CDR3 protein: CASSSGQGGSNQPQHF. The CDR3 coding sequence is TGTGCCAGCAGCTCGGGACAGGGGGGAAGCAATCAGCCCCAGCATTTT.